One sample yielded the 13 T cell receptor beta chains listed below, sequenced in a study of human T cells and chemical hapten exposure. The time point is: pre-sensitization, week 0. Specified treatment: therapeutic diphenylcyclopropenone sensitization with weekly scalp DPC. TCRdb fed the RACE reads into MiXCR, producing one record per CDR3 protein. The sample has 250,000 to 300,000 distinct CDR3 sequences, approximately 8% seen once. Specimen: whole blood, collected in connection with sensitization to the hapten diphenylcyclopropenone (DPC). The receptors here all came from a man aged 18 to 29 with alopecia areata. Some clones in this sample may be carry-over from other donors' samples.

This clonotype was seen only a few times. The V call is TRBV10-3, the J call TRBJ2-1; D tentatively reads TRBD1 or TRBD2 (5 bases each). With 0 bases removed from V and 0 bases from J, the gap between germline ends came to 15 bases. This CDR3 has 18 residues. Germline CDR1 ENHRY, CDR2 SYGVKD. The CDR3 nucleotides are TGTGCCATCAGTGAGTCGATCCTACCAGGGAGCTCCTACAATGAGCAGTTCTTC. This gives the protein CAISESILPGSSYNEQFF.

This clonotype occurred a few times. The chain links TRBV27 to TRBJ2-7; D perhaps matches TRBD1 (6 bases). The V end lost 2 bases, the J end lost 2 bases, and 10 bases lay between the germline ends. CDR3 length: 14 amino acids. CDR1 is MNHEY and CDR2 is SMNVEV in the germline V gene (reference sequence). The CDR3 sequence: CASSLNRDTYEQYF. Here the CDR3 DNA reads TGTGCCAGCAGTTTAAACAGGGACACCTACGAGCAGTACTTC.

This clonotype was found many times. The CDR3 sequence is CASSLGAGIEAFF. The CDR3 DNA follows: TGTGCCAGCAGTTTAGGTGCGGGTATTGAAGCTTTCTTT. This chain joins TRBV12-3 or TRBV12-4 and TRBJ1-1; no definite D call. V was clipped by 1 base and J by 7 bases, with 10 bases between them. This CDR3 spans 13 amino acids.

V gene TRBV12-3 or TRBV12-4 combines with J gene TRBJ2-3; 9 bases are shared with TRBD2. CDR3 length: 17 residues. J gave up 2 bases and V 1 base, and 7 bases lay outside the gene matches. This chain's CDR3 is CASSLERGVPVTDTQYF. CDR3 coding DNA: TGTGCCAGCAGTTTAGAGCGGGGGGTCCCTGTCACAGATACGCAGTATTTT.

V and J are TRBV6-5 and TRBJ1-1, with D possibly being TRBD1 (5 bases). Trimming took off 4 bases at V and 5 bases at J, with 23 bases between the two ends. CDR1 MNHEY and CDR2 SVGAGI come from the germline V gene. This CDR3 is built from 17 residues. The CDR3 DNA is TGTGCCAGCAGTTGCTCCGGGACGGCCTATTTGGGGACTGAAGCTTTCTTT. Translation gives CASSCSGTAYLGTEAFF.

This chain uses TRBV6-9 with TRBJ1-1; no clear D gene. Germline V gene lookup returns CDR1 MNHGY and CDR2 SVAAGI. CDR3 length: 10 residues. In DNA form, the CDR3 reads TGTGCGTACGGTCGGGCTGAAGCTTTCTTT. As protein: CAYGRAEAFF.

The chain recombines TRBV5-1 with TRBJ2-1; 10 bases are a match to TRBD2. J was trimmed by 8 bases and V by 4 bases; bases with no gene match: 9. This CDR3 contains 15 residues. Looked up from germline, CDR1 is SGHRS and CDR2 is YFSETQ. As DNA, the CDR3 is TGCGCCAGCAGCCTCTTAGGGACTAGCGATGATGAGCAGTTCTTC. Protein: CASSLLGTSDDEQFF.

The CDR3 loop reads CASITQGVQYNEQFF. The CDR3 DNA reads as TGTGCCAGCATTACACAGGGGGTTCAGTACAATGAGCAGTTCTTC. The chain couples TRBV2 to TRBJ2-1; 8 positions agree with TRBD1. CDR1 SNHLY and CDR2 FYNNEI come from the germline V gene. Losses at the gene ends were 7 bases for V and 4 bases for J; bases not matched to a gene: 9. The CDR3 loop spans 15 amino acids.

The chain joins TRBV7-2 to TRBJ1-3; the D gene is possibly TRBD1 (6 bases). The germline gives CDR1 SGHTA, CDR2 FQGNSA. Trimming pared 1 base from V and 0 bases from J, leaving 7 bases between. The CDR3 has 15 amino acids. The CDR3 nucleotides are TGTGCCAGCAGCTTAGGACAGGACTCTGGAAACACCATATATTTT. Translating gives CASSLGQDSGNTIYF.

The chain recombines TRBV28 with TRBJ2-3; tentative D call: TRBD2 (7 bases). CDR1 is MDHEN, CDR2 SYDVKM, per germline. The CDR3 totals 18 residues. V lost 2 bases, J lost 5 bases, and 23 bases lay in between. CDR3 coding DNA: TGTGCCAGCAGTTTAAACGGCGGGGGCGCCACCCCCAGAGATACGCAGTATTTT. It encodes CASSLNGGGATPRDTQYF.

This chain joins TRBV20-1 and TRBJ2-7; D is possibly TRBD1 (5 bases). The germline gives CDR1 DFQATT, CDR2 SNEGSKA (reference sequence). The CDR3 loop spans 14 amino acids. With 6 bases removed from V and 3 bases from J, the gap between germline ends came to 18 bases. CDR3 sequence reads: CSARRQSVFYEQYF. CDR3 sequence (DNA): TGCAGTGCCCGAAGACAGAGCGTATTCTACGAGCAGTACTTC.

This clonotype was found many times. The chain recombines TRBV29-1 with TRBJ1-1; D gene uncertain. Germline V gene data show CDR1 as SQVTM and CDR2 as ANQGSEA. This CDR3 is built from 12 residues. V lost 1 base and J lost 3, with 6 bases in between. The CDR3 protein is CSVEGAYTEAFF. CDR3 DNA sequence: TGCAGCGTTGAAGGGGCCTACACTGAAGCTTTCTTT.

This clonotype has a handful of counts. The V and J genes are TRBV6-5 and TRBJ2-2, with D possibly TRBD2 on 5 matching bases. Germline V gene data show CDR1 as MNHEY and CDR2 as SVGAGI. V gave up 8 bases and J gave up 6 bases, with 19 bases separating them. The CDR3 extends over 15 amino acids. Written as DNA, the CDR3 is TGTGCCAGCTCTTACGGGGTCGTAAAAGCCGGGGAGCTGTTTTTT. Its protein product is CASSYGVVKAGELFF.